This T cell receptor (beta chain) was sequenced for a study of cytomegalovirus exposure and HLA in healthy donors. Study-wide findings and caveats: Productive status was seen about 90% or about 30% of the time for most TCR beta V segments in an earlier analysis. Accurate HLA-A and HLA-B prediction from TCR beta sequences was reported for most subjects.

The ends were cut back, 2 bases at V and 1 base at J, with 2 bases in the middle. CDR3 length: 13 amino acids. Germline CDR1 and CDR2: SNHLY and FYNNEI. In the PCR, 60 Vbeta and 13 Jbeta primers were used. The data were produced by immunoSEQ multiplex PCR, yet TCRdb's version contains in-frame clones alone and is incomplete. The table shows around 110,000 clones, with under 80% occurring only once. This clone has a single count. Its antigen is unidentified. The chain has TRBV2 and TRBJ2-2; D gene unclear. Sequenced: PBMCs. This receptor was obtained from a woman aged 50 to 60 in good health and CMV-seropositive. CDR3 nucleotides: TGTGCCAGCAGTGAACAGAACACCGGGGAGCTGTTTTTT. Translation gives CASSEQNTGELFF.